Listed here are 32 T cell receptor beta chains from one sample, sequenced in a study of beta chain features in type 1 diabetes. Reverse transcribing all isolated RNA meant expressed TCRB transcripts were sequenced. The data were produced by immunoSEQ multiplex PCR, yet TCRdb's version contains in-frame clones alone and is incomplete. The table shows 130,000 or so clones, with 9% to 9.5% occurring only once. Sequencing used central memory CD4+ T cells from blood. These receptor sequences come from a man aged 18 to 29 in good health.

This clone was counted a few times. V and J are TRBV6-5 and TRBJ2-1; 7 bases are a match to TRBD2. Germline V gene sequence: CDR1 MNHEY, CDR2 SVGAGI. The CDR3 spans 13 residues. After removal of 6 bases from V and 6 bases from J, the junction contained 5 bases not matched to a gene. This CDR3 reads CASRESGGNEQFF. As DNA, the CDR3 is TGTGCCAGCAGGGAGTCGGGGGGCAATGAGCAGTTCTTC.

This clone was seen a few times. This chain connects TRBV5-4 to TRBJ2-1; 12 bases agree with TRBD1. This CDR3 is 17 amino acids long. CDR1 is SGHNT, CDR2 YYREEE, per germline (reference sequence). V shed 0 bases and J 9 bases; nucleotides not matched to a gene: 10. The CDR3 loop reads CASSLGPGQGARGEQFF. CDR3 nucleotide sequence: TGTGCCAGCAGCTTGGGTCCGGGACAGGGGGCTAGGGGTGAGCAGTTCTTC.

This clone was found a few times. This chain uses TRBV7-9 with TRBJ1-5; 10 bases map to TRBD1. The CDR3 sequence is 14 residues long. Germline-derived CDR1 and CDR2 are SEHNR and FQNEAQ (reference sequence). V gave up 4 bases and J gave up 7 bases; unmatched junction bases: 4. The CDR3 loop reads CASSSPDRGQPQHF. Here the CDR3 DNA reads TGTGCCAGCAGCTCACCGGACAGGGGGCAGCCCCAGCATTTT.

This clone was recorded a few times. The chain uses TRBV7-2 and TRBJ1-2; D uncertain. Germline V lookup: CDR1 SGHTA, CDR2 FQGNSA. The V end was cut by 5 bases, the J end by 1 base, with 11 bases between. The CDR3 spans 14 residues. As DNA, the CDR3 is TGTGCCAGCAGCCAACAGCGGAATAACTATGGCTACACCTTC. Protein sequence: CASSQQRNNYGYTF.

This clone was picked up many times. This CDR3 reads CAWSQASYEQYF. The CDR3, as DNA: TGTGCCTGGAGTCAGGCTTCCTACGAGCAGTACTTC. The V gene is TRBV30, the J gene TRBJ2-7; D remains unclear. V was cut by 2 bases and J by 1 base, with 6 bases left in between. The CDR3 sequence is 12 residues long. The germline gives CDR1 GTSNPN, CDR2 SVGIG (reference sequence).

This clone was counted ten times or more. This sequence joins TRBV30 and TRBJ1-2; TRBD1 is a possible D gene (5 bases). Germline-derived CDR1 and CDR2 are GTSNPN and SVGIG (reference sequence). V was trimmed by 5 bases and J by 5 bases, leaving 12 bases between them. The CDR3 has 12 residues. Written as DNA, the CDR3 is TGTGCCTGGTCCCAGACAGCTTATGGCTACACCTTC. It is translated as CAWSQTAYGYTF.

The rearrangement uses TRBV7-9 and TRBJ1-3; D perhaps matches TRBD1 (6 bases). V was trimmed by 2 bases and J by 0 bases, leaving 11 bases between them. The germline CDR1 and CDR2 sequences are SEHNR and FQNEAQ (reference sequence). This CDR3 has 16 amino acids. The CDR3 DNA is TGTGCCAGCAGCTTAACGTCGGACAGCTCTGGAAACACCATATATTTT. Translating it yields CASSLTSDSSGNTIYF.

The chain combines TRBV30 with TRBJ2-2; the D gene is possibly TRBD1 (6 bases). Trimming left V 5 bases short and J 4 bases short, with 8 bases between. This CDR3 comprises 12 residues. Looked up from germline, CDR1 is GTSNPN and CDR2 is SVGIG (reference sequence). CDR3: CAWGQTTGELFF. CDR3 DNA: TGTGCCTGGGGACAGACCACCGGGGAGCTGTTTTTT.

This clone has only a few counts. The chain employs TRBV19 and TRBJ2-3, with 10 bases that match TRBD1. The CDR3 is made up of 14 amino acids. In germline, CDR1 is LNHDA, CDR2 SQIVND (reference sequence). Losses at the gene ends were 5 bases for V and 1 base for J; bases not matched to a gene: 0. The CDR3: CASSGTGGTDTQYF. The CDR3 DNA follows: TGTGCCAGTAGTGGGACAGGGGGCACAGATACGCAGTATTTT. Full variable domain (remainder filled in from reference TRBV19 and TRBJ2-3): DGGITQSPKYLFRKEGQNVTLSCEQNLNHDAMYWYRQDPGQGLRLIYYSQIVNDFQKGDIAEGYSVSREKKESFPLTVTSAQKNPTAFYLCASSGTGGTDTQYFGPGTRLTVL.

V gene TRBV18 combines with J gene TRBJ2-7; D is unclear. The CDR3 runs 14 residues. Germline CDR1 is KGHSH and CDR2 is LQKENI. The ends were cut back, 3 bases at V and 3 bases at J, with 12 bases in the middle. The CDR3 DNA sequence: TGTGCCAGCTCACCGGGCGCAGGAAACTACGAGCAGTACTTC. As protein: CASSPGAGNYEQYF.

This clone was seen only a few times. The chain combines TRBV7-3 with TRBJ1-2; TRBD1 might be the D (6 bases). Trimming pared 4 bases from V and 2 bases from J, leaving 8 bases between. The CDR3 is 13 residues long. The V gene's germline CDR1 is SGHTA and CDR2 FQGTGA. The CDR3 DNA reads as TGTGCCAGCAGCTCAGGACAGAACTATGGCTACACCTTC. Translation gives CASSSGQNYGYTF.

V gene TRBV4-2 combines with J gene TRBJ2-6, with 7 nucleotides matching TRBD1. The length of the CDR3 is 22 residues. CDR1 is LGHNA, CDR2 YNFKEQ, per germline. V lost 0 bases, J lost 0 bases, and 17 bases stayed unmatched. Here the CDR3 DNA reads TGTGCCAGCAGCCAAGATAGCCTCTTGACAGGGCTCCACTCCTCTGGGGCCAACGTCCTGACTTTC. As protein: CASSQDSLLTGLHSSGANVLTF.

This clone was counted a few times. This chain uses TRBV2 with TRBJ1-5; D possibly corresponds to TRBD1 (6 bases). Trimming took 5 bases from V and 7 from J, leaving 12 bases between them. The CDR3 sequence is 13 residues long. Germline CDR1 and CDR2: SNHLY and FYNNEI. The DNA for the CDR3 is TGTGCCAGCAGTAGGGGGGGTGGCCAGCCCCAGCATTTT. Its translation is CASSRGGGQPQHF.

Ten or more counts support this clone. This chain connects TRBV25-1 to TRBJ2-2; 7 bases match TRBD1. V trimming: 1 base; J trimming: 4 bases; junction bases outside the gene matches: 6. The CDR3 spans 16 residues. CDR1 and CDR2 from the germline V gene are MGHDK and SYGVNS. The CDR3 nucleotides read TGTGCCAGCAGTGAATTGGGGGACAGAAGCACCGGGGAGCTGTTTTTT. This encodes CASSELGDRSTGELFF.

This clone has ten or more counts. The CDR3 spells CGSGSGLNQPQHF. The CDR3 region has the DNA TGTGGCTCTGGCTCAGGGCTCAATCAGCCCCAGCATTTT. The rearrangement joins TRBV28 to TRBJ1-5; possible D gene TRBD1, 5 bases. CDR1 is MDHEN and CDR2 is SYDVKM in the germline V gene. This CDR3 contains 13 residues.

In this sample, this clone turned up a few times. The chain has TRBV15 and TRBJ2-7; 11 nucleotides match TRBD1. CDR1 and CDR2 (germline): LNHNV, YYDKDF (reference sequence). V shed 0 bases, J shed 5 bases, and the junction held 3 bases outside the gene matches. This CDR3 has 15 amino acids. This CDR3 reads CATSRDGTGGDEQYF. The CDR3 DNA follows: TGTGCCACCAGCAGAGATGGGACAGGGGGTGACGAGCAGTACTTC.

V is TRBV2 and J is TRBJ1-5; D gene ambiguous. Between the trimmed V and J ends, which lost 11 bases and 2 bases, there was a span of 16 bases. In germline, CDR1 is SNHLY, CDR2 FYNNEI. The CDR3 loop spans 14 amino acids. CDR3: CAGTEELGNQPQHF. The CDR3 coding sequence is TGTGCCGGCACTGAGGAGCTAGGCAATCAGCCCCAGCATTTT.

This clone was seen more than once but under ten times. V is TRBV19 and J is TRBJ2-2; tentatively, D is TRBD1 (5 bases). CDR1 and CDR2 (germline): LNHDA, SQIVND (reference sequence). V was cut by 11 bases and J by 5 bases, with 18 bases left in between. This CDR3 comprises 14 residues. CDR3 sequence: CAGSSGKGTGELFF. For the CDR3, the DNA is TGTGCCGGATCATCAGGGAAAGGGACCGGGGAGCTGTTTTTT.

This clone has more than one count but fewer than ten. This rearrangement joins TRBV28 to TRBJ2-7; TRBD1 aligns across 10 bases. The CDR3 is 14 amino acids. Germline loops: CDR1 MDHEN, CDR2 SYDVKM. V shed 7 bases and J 3 bases; nucleotides not matched to a gene: 6. The CDR3 nucleotides are TGTGCCAGCACCCCGACAGGGGGCCACTACGAGCAGTACTTC. It is translated as CASTPTGGHYEQYF.

This clone was recorded a few times. The chain carries TRBV28 and TRBJ2-1; 7 bases map to TRBD1. V gave up 5 bases and J gave up 2 bases; unmatched junction bases: 9. Germline lookup yields CDR1 MDHEN and CDR2 SYDVKM. The CDR3 spans 16 residues. The CDR3 DNA is TGTGCCAGCAGTACCGGGACAGTGAGAACCTACAATGAGCAGTTCTTC. It is translated as CASSTGTVRTYNEQFF.

The V gene is TRBV2, the J gene TRBJ1-1; D unresolved. The CDR3 extends over 11 amino acids. Germline V lookup: CDR1 SNHLY, CDR2 FYNNEI. The V and J ends lost 9 bases and 4 bases respectively, with 9 bases between them. The CDR3 sequence: CARLRGTEAFF. Written as DNA, the CDR3 is TGTGCCAGACTACGGGGCACTGAAGCTTTCTTT.

The gene calls are TRBV28 and TRBJ2-1; the match to TRBD1 covers 9 bases. Germline V gives CDR1 MDHEN, CDR2 SYDVKM. The length of the CDR3 is 17 residues. V lost 5 bases, J lost 7 bases, and 15 bases stayed unmatched. The CDR3: CASSPSPGTGPLNEQFF. The CDR3 nucleotides read TGTGCCAGCAGTCCATCACCCGGGACAGGGCCTCTTAATGAGCAGTTCTTC.

Ten or more counts support this clone. The genes are TRBV6-5 and TRBJ1-6; 7 bases fit TRBD1. The germline gives CDR1 MNHEY, CDR2 SVGAGI. The length of the CDR3 is 14 residues. V trimming: 5 bases; J trimming: 9 bases; junction bases outside the gene matches: 7. The CDR3 sequence is CASSPRQGISPLHF. CDR3 nucleotide sequence: TGTGCCAGCAGTCCCCGACAGGGCATTTCACCCCTCCACTTT.

CDR3 amino acids: CASSGGQALEQYF. The CDR3 DNA reads as TGTGCCAGCAGCGGTGGACAGGCCCTAGAGCAGTACTTC. The J gene is TRBJ2-7, the V gene TRBV9, with TRBD1 matching 7 bases. From germline, CDR1 is SGDLS and CDR2 YYNGEE. After removal of 3 bases from V and 7 bases from J, the junction contained 7 bases not matched to a gene. The CDR3 sequence is 13 residues long.

This clone occurred a few times. V usage is TRBV25-1 and J usage is TRBJ1-1; 10 bases match TRBD1. CDR1 and CDR2 from the germline V gene are MGHDK and SYGVNS. The CDR3 extends over 13 amino acids. The ends lost 5 bases at V and 5 bases at J; junction bases unmatched: 2. The CDR3 loop is CASSRDRGTEAFF. The CDR3 DNA sequence: TGTGCCAGCAGTCGGGACAGGGGAACTGAAGCTTTCTTT.

V usage is TRBV6-5 and J usage is TRBJ2-7, with 7 bases fitting TRBD2. Germline assignment: CDR1 MNHEY and CDR2 SVGAGI. The junction had 4 bases not matched to a gene; V was cut back by 3 bases and J by 2 bases. The CDR3 is made up of 14 amino acids. The CDR3: CASSYSGGTYEQYF. Here the CDR3 DNA reads TGTGCCAGCAGTTATTCGGGGGGAACCTACGAGCAGTACTTC.

This clone was detected only a few times. The gene calls are TRBV7-2 and TRBJ1-2; D is possibly TRBD1 (5 bases). Germline V gene data show CDR1 as SGHTA and CDR2 as FQGNSA. This CDR3 contains 13 residues. The V end lost 5 bases, the J end lost 1 base, and 8 bases lay between the germline ends. For the CDR3, the DNA is TGTGCCAGCAGCGCACAGGATAACTATGGCTACACCTTC. Translation gives CASSAQDNYGYTF. Combining the CDR3 with reference TRBV7-2 and TRBJ1-2 gives the whole variable domain GAGVSQSPSNKVTEKGKDVELRCDPISGHTALYWYRQSLGQGLEFLIYFQGNSAPDKSGLPSDRFSAERTGGSVSTLTIQRTQQEDSAVYLCASSAQDNYGYTFGSGTRLTVV.

The chain is built from TRBV2 and TRBJ2-1; 7 positions agree with TRBD2. The CDR3 extends over 14 amino acids. Germline V gene data show CDR1 as SNHLY and CDR2 as FYNNEI. Losses at the gene ends were 6 bases for V and 0 bases for J; bases not matched to a gene: 2. The chain's CDR3 is CASRSGDSYNEQFF. The CDR3 DNA follows: TGTGCCAGCAGGAGCGGGGACTCCTACAATGAGCAGTTCTTC.

This clone appeared a few times. This chain's CDR3 is CASSLVVVTDGYTF. Here the CDR3 DNA reads TGTGCCAGCAGCTTAGTGGTAGTTACCGATGGCTACACCTTC. The V gene is TRBV7-2, the J gene TRBJ1-2; D call uncertain. Germline V CDR1 and CDR2: SGHTA, FQGNSA. V was pared by 1 base and J by 6 bases, with 12 bases between. CDR3 length: 14 amino acids.

The chain employs TRBV7-2 and TRBJ1-6; TRBD1 might be the D (6 bases). Germline assignment: CDR1 SGHTA and CDR2 FQGNSA. CDR3 length equals 14 residues. Trimming removed 5 bases at V and 8 bases at J, with 13 bases between. The CDR3 here is CASSPRGPDSPLHF. In DNA, the CDR3 is TGTGCCAGCAGCCCCAGGGGTCCGGATTCACCCCTCCACTTT.

This clone was detected a few times. This sequence joins TRBV6-5 and TRBJ2-3, with TRBD1 matching 9 bases. J was trimmed by 6 bases and V by 0 bases; bases with no gene match: 1. The germline gives CDR1 MNHEY, CDR2 SVGAGI. The CDR3 is 14 residues long. The CDR3 reads CASSYSGQGDTQYF. In DNA, the CDR3 is TGTGCCAGCAGTTACTCAGGACAGGGGGATACGCAGTATTTT.

V is TRBV5-4 and J is TRBJ2-5, with 10 bases fitting TRBD1. Unmatched junction bases numbered 12, after V lost 2 bases and J lost 5 bases. This CDR3 has 17 residues. Germline CDR1 is SGHNT and CDR2 is YYREEE (reference sequence). The CDR3 bases are TGTGCCAGCAGCTTCCTGGGGGACAGGGGAGGTATGGAGACCCAGTACTTC. It encodes CASSFLGDRGGMETQYF.